The 8 T cell receptor beta chains in this list originate from one sample, sequenced in a study of control samples from healthy donors and cancer patients. Some clones are missing from TCRdb's copy, which holds only in-frame ones; the method was immunoSEQ multiplex PCR. Altogether 160,000 or so clones are present, roughly 90% being singletons, with the ten largest covering roughly 0.7%. Sample: blood. The receptors shown here come from a woman in her twenties or thirties in good health.

The CDR3 region has the DNA TGTGCCAGCAGCTTAGGGTTCTTAGGAGGGGAGACCCAGTACTTC. Its translation: CASSLGFLGGETQYF. This chain connects TRBV11-2 to TRBJ2-5; D possibly corresponds to TRBD2 (6 bases). This CDR3 is 15 amino acids long. Trimming took 1 base from V and 5 from J, leaving 14 bases between them. Looked up from germline, CDR1 is SGHAT and CDR2 is FQNNGV.

This chain links TRBV9 with TRBJ2-3; D not resolved. Germline V lookup: CDR1 SGDLS, CDR2 YYNGEE. Between the trimmed V and J ends, which lost 0 bases and 4 bases, there was a span of 9 bases. The CDR3 contains 14 residues. The CDR3 DNA follows: TGTGCCAGCAGCGTAGCTACGTTAGCAGATACGCAGTATTTT. This translates into CASSVATLADTQYF.

This chain joins TRBV27 and TRBJ1-5; no definite D call. CDR1 is MNHEY and CDR2 is SMNVEV in the germline V gene (reference sequence). The V end lost 2 bases, the J end lost 1 base, and 6 bases lay between the germline ends. This CDR3 spans 14 amino acids. CDR3 bases: TGTGCCAGCAGTTTACGGTTGAGCAATCAGCCCCAGCATTTT. Translated, it gives CASSLRLSNQPQHF.

The chain carries TRBV28 and TRBJ1-6; 11 bases fit TRBD1. CDR1 and CDR2 from the germline V gene are MDHEN and SYDVKM. CDR3 length: 16 residues. Trimming at V came to 2 bases and at J to 4 bases, leaving 1 base not matched to a gene. The chain's CDR3 is CASSLGTGGYNSPLHF. CDR3 DNA: TGTGCCAGCAGTTTAGGGACAGGGGGGTATAATTCACCCCTCCACTTT.

The DNA for the CDR3 is TGTGCCAGCATCTCCAGGGCTCCAGTCTCCTACAATGAGCAGTTCTTC. It specifies CASISRAPVSYNEQFF. The J gene is TRBJ2-1, the V gene TRBV7-2, with D maybe TRBD1 (5 bases). Germline V lookup: CDR1 SGHTA, CDR2 FQGNSA. The CDR3 is made up of 16 amino acids. Between the trimmed V and J ends, which lost 7 bases and 0 bases, there was a span of 16 bases.

This clone occurred once. The chain employs TRBV24-1 and TRBJ2-1; weak D call: TRBD1 (6 bases). This CDR3 region has 15 residues. Germline CDR1 KGHDR, CDR2 SFDVKD. Trimming stripped 2 bases from V and 3 bases from J, with 10 bases between. CDR3 nucleotides: TGTGCCACCAGTGATTCCCACAGGGACTACAATGAGCAGTTCTTC. As protein: CATSDSHRDYNEQFF.

The gene calls are TRBV27 and TRBJ2-2; perhaps TRBD2 as D (6 bases). Trimming left V 5 bases short and J 2 bases short, with 18 bases between. Germline V gene lookup returns CDR1 MNHEY and CDR2 SMNVEV (reference sequence). The CDR3 spans 17 residues. The CDR3 region is CASSPRVVGTNTGELFF. For the CDR3, the DNA is TGTGCCAGCAGTCCGAGGGTAGTGGGGACTAACACCGGGGAGCTGTTTTTT.

This sequence joins TRBV29-1 and TRBJ2-7; TRBD1 is a possible D gene (6 bases). V lost 6 bases and J 1 base, leaving 13 bases between the germline ends. The CDR3 spans 13 residues. Germline V gene data show CDR1 as SQVTM and CDR2 as ANQGSEA. CDR3 sequence: CSVATGSSYEQYF. CDR3 DNA: TGCAGCGTGGCTACAGGGAGTTCCTACGAGCAGTACTTC.